Presented here are 18 T cell receptor beta chains from one specimen sequenced in a study of long-term antiretroviral therapy in people with HIV. They ran version v3.0 of the immunoSEQ assay at survey level. Sequenced by immunoSEQ multiplex PCR; TCRdb stores in-frame clones only, minus some. The sample carries 21,000 or so clones, about 88% recorded once. The sample here was unsorted PBMCs, taken 2.3 years after starting antiretroviral therapy. The source of these receptors is a man in his fifties or sixties with HIV.

The J gene is TRBJ1-2, the V gene TRBV7-2; D is uncertain. Trimming stripped 5 bases from V and 4 bases from J, with 14 bases between. The CDR3 extends over 14 amino acids. Germline V lookup: CDR1 SGHTA, CDR2 FQGNSA. CDR3 region: CASSRPEGGYGYTF. The CDR3 DNA is TGTGCCAGCAGCCGGCCGGAGGGAGGCTATGGCTACACCTTC.

V is TRBV6-5 and J is TRBJ1-2; the D gene is possibly TRBD1 (6 bases). The CDR3 has 12 amino acids. The V gene lost 5 bases and the J gene lost 7 bases, with 11 bases spanning the gap. Germline V gives CDR1 MNHEY, CDR2 SVGAGI. Written as DNA, the CDR3 is TGTGCCAGCAGTCCTACAGGGTTTGGCTACACCTTC. It encodes CASSPTGFGYTF.

The rearrangement links TRBV5-1 to TRBJ2-3; 7 bases line up with TRBD1. Germline V gives CDR1 SGHRS, CDR2 YFSETQ. The V segment lost 4 bases and the J segment 2 bases; nucleotides outside the gene matches: 4. The CDR3 covers 14 residues. The CDR3 reads CASSQGQTTDTQYF. CDR3 DNA sequence: TGCGCCAGCAGCCAGGGACAGACCACAGATACGCAGTATTTT.

This chain joins TRBV7-2 and TRBJ2-1, with D perhaps matching TRBD1 (8 bases). Germline CDR1 is SGHTA and CDR2 is FQGNSA. The length of the CDR3 is 14 residues. Trimming stripped 4 bases from V and 6 bases from J, with 13 bases between. The CDR3 loop is CASSSHRGGNEQFF. The DNA for the CDR3 is TGTGCCAGCAGCTCCCACAGGGGGGGCAATGAGCAGTTCTTC.

The rearrangement joins TRBV5-4 to TRBJ2-1; D is undetermined. Trimming stripped 0 bases from V and 0 bases from J, with 4 bases between. The CDR3 totals 14 residues. In germline, CDR1 is SGHNT, CDR2 YYREEE (reference sequence). Written as DNA, the CDR3 is TGTGCCAGCAGCTTGGACGGCTCCTACAATGAGCAGTTCTTC. It codes for CASSLDGSYNEQFF.

The chain combines TRBV30 with TRBJ1-1, with 10 bases that match TRBD1. The J segment lost 6 bases and the V segment lost 4 bases, leaving 11 bases of the junction unmatched. The CDR3 is 15 residues long. CDR1 is GTSNPN, CDR2 SVGIG, per germline (reference sequence). The CDR3 is CAWTRRTGGMAEAFF. The DNA of the CDR3 is TGTGCCTGGACCCGACGGACAGGGGGGATGGCTGAAGCTTTCTTT.

The V call is TRBV15, the J call TRBJ1-2; D gene unclear. CDR1 and CDR2 from the germline V gene are LNHNV and YYDKDF (reference sequence). Deletions cut 1 base from V and 4 bases from J, with 7 bases between. The CDR3 covers 13 residues. The CDR3 DNA is TGTGCCACCAGCAGAGGGGATCGCTATGGCTACACCTTC. Its translation: CATSRGDRYGYTF.

V and J are TRBV7-3 and TRBJ1-5; D unresolved. Germline V CDR1 and CDR2: SGHTA, FQGTGA. Deletions cut 1 base from V and 0 bases from J, with 1 base between. The CDR3 extends over 13 amino acids. In DNA, the CDR3 is TGTGCCAGCAGCTTAAATAGCAATCAGCCCCAGCATTTT. This sequence encodes CASSLNSNQPQHF.

There are a few counts of this clone. For the CDR3, the DNA is TGTGCCAGCAGCCAAGACCGAGGGGACTTGGAGACCCAGTACTTC. The encoded protein is CASSQDRGDLETQYF. This chain links TRBV14 with TRBJ2-5, with a weak D call TRBD2 (6 bases). V was pared by 0 bases and J by 5 bases, with 13 bases between. Germline V gene sequence: CDR1 SGHDN, CDR2 FVKESK. This CDR3 comprises 15 residues.

CDR3 region: CASSLIRRRGNSPLHF. CDR3 nucleotide sequence: TGTGCCAGCAGTTTAATAAGGCGCCGAGGGAATTCACCCCTCCACTTT. The rearrangement uses TRBV27 and TRBJ1-6; D is undetermined. In germline, CDR1 is MNHEY, CDR2 SMNVEV (reference sequence). This CDR3 has 16 amino acids. V lost 2 bases and J lost 7, with 15 bases in between.

V usage is TRBV19 and J usage is TRBJ1-2; maybe TRBD1 (5 bases). V was pared by 8 bases and J by 2 bases, with 9 bases between. CDR3 length: 12 residues. The germline CDR1 and CDR2 sequences are LNHDA and SQIVND (reference sequence). CDR3 sequence: CASSRGNYGYTF. In nucleotides, the CDR3 is TGTGCCAGTTCACGGGGGAACTATGGCTACACCTTC.

The rearrangement links TRBV6-5 to TRBJ2-7; no reliable D call. This CDR3 region has 13 residues. Per the germline V gene, CDR1 is MNHEY and CDR2 is SVGAGI. V was clipped by 4 bases and J by 3 bases, with 10 bases between them. CDR3 residues: CASSSGNFYEQYF. CDR3 DNA sequence: TGTGCCAGCAGTTCTGGGAATTTCTACGAGCAGTACTTC.

The chain joins TRBV5-1 to TRBJ1-1; D ambiguous. Germline V CDR1 and CDR2: SGHRS, YFSETQ. Trimming pared 2 bases from V and 0 bases from J, leaving 8 bases between. This CDR3 contains 14 residues. DNA of the CDR3: TGCGCCAGCAGCTTCTTCGGAGTGAACACTGAAGCTTTCTTT. Its translation is CASSFFGVNTEAFF. The full variable domain, in which reference TRBV5-1 and TRBJ1-1 provide the parts outside the CDR3, is KAGVTQTPRYLIKTRGQQVTLSCSPISGHRSVSWYQQTPGQGLQFLFEYFSETQRNKGNFPGRFSGRQFSNSRSEMNVSTLELGDSALYLCASSFFGVNTEAFFGQGTRLTVV.

The rearrangement joins TRBV5-4 to TRBJ1-2; 10 bases map to TRBD1. This CDR3 region has 15 residues. V trimming: 3 bases; J trimming: 5 bases; junction bases outside the gene matches: 7. Germline CDR1 is SGHNT and CDR2 is YYREEE (reference sequence). The CDR3: CASSSRTGGPYGYTF. In DNA form, the CDR3 reads TGTGCCAGCAGCTCAAGGACAGGGGGGCCATATGGCTACACCTTC. Full variable domain (missing parts from reference TRBV5-4 and TRBJ1-2): ETGVTQSPTHLIKTRGQQVTLRCSSQSGHNTVSWYQQALGQGPQFIFQYYREEENGRGNFPPRFSGLQFPNYSSELNVNALELDDSALYLCASSSRTGGPYGYTFGSGTRLTVV.

V and J are TRBV30 and TRBJ2-1; TRBD1 is a possible D gene (5 bases). Trimming removed 3 bases from V and 3 bases from J, with 15 bases in between. The CDR3 loop spans 15 amino acids. The germline V gene has CDR1 GTSNPN and CDR2 SVGIG (reference sequence). Written as DNA, the CDR3 is TGTGCCTGGAGCAAGGGGTTGACGGGCTACAATGAGCAGTTCTTC. It specifies CAWSKGLTGYNEQFF. The complete variable domain, with remaining parts taken from reference TRBV30 and TRBJ2-1, reads SQTIHQWPATLVQPVGSPLSLECTVEGTSNPNLYWYRQAAGRGLQLLFYSVGIGQISSEVPQNLSASRPQDRQFILSSKKLLLSDSGFYLCAWSKGLTGYNEQFFGPGTRLTVL.

This chain links TRBV30 with TRBJ2-1; a weak D match, TRBD2 (5 bases). Germline V gives CDR1 GTSNPN, CDR2 SVGIG (reference sequence). The CDR3 is 13 amino acids. V lost 2 bases and J lost 9, with 14 bases in between. The CDR3 DNA reads TGTGCCTGGAGTCGAGGGAGTGGCGGTGAGCAGTTCTTC. Its protein is CAWSRGSGGEQFF.

The chain joins TRBV7-2 to TRBJ1-2; D unclear. Per germline, CDR1 SGHTA and CDR2 FQGNSA. This CDR3 region has 14 residues. V lost 1 base and J 4 bases, leaving 10 bases between the germline ends. The CDR3 sequence is CASSLVARSYGYTF. The DNA of the CDR3 is TGTGCCAGCAGCTTAGTAGCCCGGAGCTATGGCTACACCTTC.

V is TRBV6-5 and J is TRBJ2-3, with D perhaps being TRBD1 or TRBD2 (6 bases each). Germline-derived CDR1 and CDR2 are MNHEY and SVGAGI. This CDR3 is built from 15 residues. V was trimmed by 6 bases and J by 6 bases, leaving 19 bases between them. The CDR3 sequence is CASRRDWDTPDTQYF. As DNA, the CDR3 is TGTGCCAGCAGGAGGGACTGGGACACCCCGGATACGCAGTATTTT.